This T cell receptor (beta chain) emerged from a study of blood T cell repertoires in COVID-19. In the study overall: The United States, Italy and Spain provided the acute and convalescent COVID-19 samples. T cells, B-cell-depleted T cells, or PBMCs supplied cDNA or gDNA.

Enrollment of patients from Seattle took place during active infection, with longitudinal follow-up. CDR1 and CDR2 from the germline V gene are KGHSH and LQKENI. Trimming shortened V by 3 bases and J by 0 bases, and 6 bases separated the two germline ends. The CDR3 has 13 amino acids. As processed by the authors: By means of reference gene primer amplification, nucleated cell counts were estimated. Method: immunoSEQ multiplex PCR; TCRdb's copy keeps in-frame clones and lacks some. V and J calls and clone size come straight from that table; D and trimming were deduced from the DNA. The profile shows about 170,000 clones, approximately 86% of them singletons. This clone appeared a single time. This sample includes further DNA sequences coding for the same CDR3.

The V call is TRBV18, the J call TRBJ2-7, with D perhaps matching TRBD1 (6 bases). Sequenced: peripheral blood. This receptor was taken from a woman of 80 years or more with COVID-19, enrolled during active disease. CDR3 coding DNA: TGTGCCAGCTCACCGGACAGCTCCTACGAGCAGTACTTC. Protein: CASSPDSSYEQYF.